These 5 T cell receptor beta chains came from one sample sequenced in a study of tumor and adjacent non-tumor tissue in lung cancer. TCRbeta libraries were built with three rounds of nested PCR, modified from ARM-PCR. TCRdb called the multiplex PCR reads again in MiXCR, with one record for every CDR3 protein. The sample includes 200,000 or so distinct CDR3 sequences, around 70% of them seen just once. The template was RNA from unsorted bulk tissue. Sequenced sample: lung tumor tissue. These receptors were taken from a man aged 55 to 70 with non-small cell lung cancer.

The rearrangement joins TRBV6-1 to TRBJ2-1, with TRBD1 matching over 10 bases. This CDR3 is 15 amino acids long. Germline-derived CDR1 and CDR2 are MNHNS and SASEGT. V lost 5 bases and J lost 9; bases outside the gene matches: 10. The CDR3 region has the DNA TGTGCCAGCAGTCCGGGACAGGGGCCCCACATTGAGCAGTTCTTC. Protein product: CASSPGQGPHIEQFF.

This clonotype was found once. Germline is not matched at one junction end, which may reflect a read error. This chain uses TRBV12-3 or TRBV12-4 with TRBJ2-1, with D possibly TRBD2 on 5 matching bases. This CDR3 has 16 residues. Here the CDR3 reads CGSSPRRTAEADEQFF. The CDR3 DNA sequence: TGTGGCAGCAGCCCAAGGCGAACGGCGGAGGCCGACGAGCAGTTCTTC.

As to this clonotype: A junction end diverges from the germline sequence, so it may reflect a read error. The rearrangement links TRBV11-2 to TRBJ2-1; D possibly corresponds to TRBD1 (5 bases). Germline CDR1 reads SGHAT; CDR2 reads FQNNGV. The CDR3 consists of 12 residues. As DNA, the CDR3 is TGTACCAGCAGTCAGGGCACCCCTGAGCAGTTCTTC. Translated, it gives CTSSQGTPEQFF.

Notes on this clonotype: With a much larger clone just one base away, this may be a read error. Given the absence of the conserved phenylalanine or tryptophan at the CDR3 end, a read error is likely. The chain combines TRBV5-4 with TRBJ2-7; D may correspond to TRBD1 or TRBD2 (5 bases each). Germline V gene data show CDR1 as SGHNT and CDR2 as YYREEE (reference sequence). The CDR3 consists of 14 residues. V lost 0 bases to trimming and J lost 6 bases, with 13 bases between them. The CDR3 here is CASSLGDGIREQYI. CDR3 DNA: TGTGCCAGCAGCTTGGGGGACGGGATACGCGAGCAGTACATC.

V usage is TRBV6-2 or TRBV6-3 and J usage is TRBJ1-2; D is unresolved. V lost 7 bases, J lost 4 bases, and 16 bases lay in between. The CDR3 is 14 residues long. CDR1 and CDR2 from the germline V gene are MNHEY and SVGEGT. The CDR3 sequence: CASTSTDPSYGYTF. DNA of the CDR3: TGTGCCAGCACGTCCACAGACCCCAGCTATGGCTACACCTTC.